Presented here are 17 T cell receptor beta chains from one specimen sequenced in a study of blood T cell repertoires in COVID-19. The assay was immunoSEQ multiplex PCR, and TCRdb's table has in-frame clones only and misses some. The sample has 79,000 or so clones, 75% to 90% seen once. Sequencing input: peripheral blood. The receptor set was obtained from a human donor in a cohort sampled during active COVID-19.

The J gene is TRBJ1-1, the V gene TRBV12-3 or TRBV12-4, with D perhaps TRBD1 (5 bases). Trimming pared 5 bases from V and 8 bases from J, leaving 15 bases between. This CDR3 region has 13 residues. DNA for the CDR3: TGTGCCAGCAGTCCCTTGGAGGGGATGGAAGCTTTCTTT. This encodes CASSPLEGMEAFF.

The chain uses TRBV7-9 and TRBJ2-6, with D perhaps TRBD1 (6 bases). The ends were cut back, 2 bases at V and 3 bases at J, with 8 bases in the middle. Germline V gives CDR1 SEHNR, CDR2 FQNEAQ (reference sequence). The CDR3 is made up of 15 amino acids. CDR3 sequence: CASSLRGSGANVLTF. CDR3 DNA: TGTGCCAGCAGCTTAAGGGGGAGTGGGGCCAACGTCCTGACTTTC.

This chain connects TRBV7-9 to TRBJ2-7, with D tentatively TRBD2 (7 bases). Germline CDR1 is SEHNR and CDR2 is FQNEAQ (reference sequence). This CDR3 is 16 amino acids long. The V and J ends lost 5 bases and 1 base respectively, with 18 bases between them. Written as DNA, the CDR3 is TGTGCCAGCAGCCTCCAAAGGGGGGGCGTGTCCTACGAGCAGTACTTC. Residues: CASSLQRGGVSYEQYF.

This clone was seen a single time. The chain recombines TRBV28 with TRBJ1-2; 10 bases align to TRBD1. The J segment lost 8 bases and the V segment lost 5 bases, leaving 11 bases of the junction unmatched. CDR3 size: 15 residues. Germline CDR1 reads MDHEN; CDR2 reads SYDVKM. The CDR3 nucleotides are TGTGCCAGCAGTGGCCGAGACAGGGGGCGCGGGGGCTACACCTTC. Its protein product is CASSGRDRGRGGYTF.

The rearrangement uses TRBV28 and TRBJ2-1; TRBD2 matches 8 bases. The V and J ends lost 3 bases and 8 bases, in that order; junction bases with no gene match: 12. The CDR3 has 16 residues. Germline V gene data show CDR1 as MDHEN and CDR2 as SYDVKM. CDR3 nucleotide sequence: TGTGCCAGCAGTTTCCAAGCGGGGGCCTTTGGGGATGAGCAGTTCTTC. Translated: CASSFQAGAFGDEQFF.

The V gene is TRBV9, the J gene TRBJ2-7; 7 nucleotides line up with TRBD2. This CDR3 contains 15 residues. Germline loops: CDR1 SGDLS, CDR2 YYNGEE. Germline trimming cut 3 bases from V and 2 bases from J; bases unmatched to any gene: 8. The CDR3 loop is CASSAGGSSPYEQYF. CDR3 coding DNA: TGTGCCAGCAGCGCGGGCGGGAGTTCCCCCTACGAGCAGTACTTC.

The chain uses TRBV28 and TRBJ1-4; D possibly corresponds to TRBD1 (6 bases). V lost 3 bases and J lost 2, with 13 bases in between. The CDR3 spans 16 residues. Germline V gives CDR1 MDHEN, CDR2 SYDVKM. The DNA of the CDR3 is TGTGCCAGCAGTTTGCAGGGGATAGGGACTAATGAAAAACTGTTTTTT. Residues: CASSLQGIGTNEKLFF.

The sample holds one count of this clone. The chain joins TRBV7-9 to TRBJ2-1; tentative D call: TRBD2 (5 bases). Germline lookup yields CDR1 SEHNR and CDR2 FQNEAQ (reference sequence). The CDR3 has 14 residues. The V end lost 7 bases, the J end lost 0 bases, and 10 bases lay between the germline ends. The CDR3 bases are TGTGCCAGCATCCCTGGGAGCTCCTACAATGAGCAGTTCTTC. Its protein product is CASIPGSSYNEQFF.

J is TRBJ2-1 and V is TRBV4-3, with 11 bases identical to TRBD2. The V segment lost 0 bases and the J segment 3 bases; nucleotides outside the gene matches: 19. This CDR3 has 22 amino acids. Looked up from germline, CDR1 is LGHNA and CDR2 is YSLEER. CDR3 residues: CASSQDGRKNIAGGLIYNEQFF. The CDR3 DNA is TGCGCCAGCAGCCAAGATGGGCGGAAGAACATAGCGGGGGGGCTTATCTACAATGAGCAGTTCTTC.

The chain has TRBV5-1 and TRBJ2-7, with TRBD2 matching 7 bases. Germline trimming cut 0 bases from V and 2 bases from J; bases unmatched to any gene: 5. This CDR3 spans 15 amino acids. The V gene's germline CDR1 is SGHRS and CDR2 YFSETQ. The CDR3 region is CASSLGSGGAYEQYF. CDR3 bases: TGCGCCAGCAGCTTGGGGTCGGGAGGTGCCTACGAGCAGTACTTC.

V usage is TRBV28 and J usage is TRBJ2-7, with TRBD1 identical over 12 bases. Germline V gives CDR1 MDHEN, CDR2 SYDVKM. Trimming cost V 4 bases and J 5 bases; bases outside gene matches: 3. This CDR3 comprises 14 residues. The CDR3: CASSYGTGGHEQYF. CDR3 in DNA: TGTGCCAGCAGTTACGGGACAGGGGGCCACGAGCAGTACTTC.

The chain is built from TRBV7-9 and TRBJ1-2; D not resolved. V gave up 1 base and J gave up 4 bases, with 7 bases separating them. The CDR3 has 13 residues. CDR1 and CDR2 from the germline V gene are SEHNR and FQNEAQ (reference sequence). The CDR3 sequence is CASSLGAGYGYTF. CDR3 sequence (DNA): TGTGCCAGCAGCTTAGGGGCGGGCTATGGCTACACCTTC.

V usage is TRBV7-2 and J usage is TRBJ2-7; no definite D call. This CDR3 comprises 15 residues. Trimming shortened V by 2 bases and J by 0 bases, and 11 bases separated the two germline ends. The V gene's germline CDR1 is SGHTA and CDR2 FQGNSA. The CDR3 DNA reads as TGTGCCAGCAGCTTAATCCTTACCAGCTCCTACGAGCAGTACTTC. It is translated as CASSLILTSSYEQYF. The variable domain in full, with the rest retrieved from reference TRBV7-2 and TRBJ2-7, is GAGVSQSPSNKVTEKGKDVELRCDPISGHTALYWYRQSLGQGLEFLIYFQGNSAPDKSGLPSDRFSAERTGGSVSTLTIQRTQQEDSAVYLCASSLILTSSYEQYFGPGTRLTVT.

The genes are TRBV28 and TRBJ2-5, with D possibly being TRBD1 (6 bases). This CDR3 has 15 amino acids. Per germline, CDR1 MDHEN and CDR2 SYDVKM. V was cut by 3 bases and J by 4 bases, with 15 bases left in between. The CDR3: CASSFVGAVRETQYF. The CDR3 coding sequence is TGTGCCAGCAGTTTTGTGGGGGCTGTAAGAGAGACCCAGTACTTC. Full variable domain (rest looked up from reference TRBV28 and TRBJ2-5): DVKVTQSSRYLVKRTGEKVFLECVQDMDHENMFWYRQDPGLGLRLIYFSYDVKMKEKGDIPEGYSVSREKKERFSLILESASTNQTSMYLCASSFVGAVRETQYFGPGTRLLVL.

CDR3 nucleotide sequence: TGTGCCAGCAGTCCCTTGGGGGGGATGGTTCGTGGCTACACCTTC. It codes for CASSPLGGMVRGYTF. The chain combines TRBV6-5 with TRBJ1-2, with D possibly being TRBD1 (5 bases). The ends were cut back, 5 bases at V and 7 bases at J, with 20 bases in the middle. The CDR3 consists of 15 residues. Germline lookup yields CDR1 MNHEY and CDR2 SVGAGI.

This rearrangement joins TRBV27 to TRBJ2-1; D not resolved. CDR3 length: 11 amino acids. Germline CDR1 and CDR2: MNHEY and SMNVEV (reference sequence). Between the trimmed V and J ends, which lost 3 bases and 7 bases, there was a span of 4 bases. The CDR3 spells CASSFLNEQFF. The CDR3 nucleotides read TGTGCCAGCAGTTTTCTGAATGAGCAGTTCTTC.

The chain employs TRBV12-3 or TRBV12-4 and TRBJ1-2; D is perhaps TRBD1 (6 bases). Trimming stripped 8 bases from V and 4 bases from J, with 11 bases between. The CDR3 loop spans 12 amino acids. The CDR3 is CASHRDTYGYTF. CDR3 bases: TGTGCCAGCCACCGGGACACCTATGGCTACACCTTC.